These T cell receptor beta chains were read from a single sample in a study of post-analysis software for immune sequencing data. TCRdb ran MiXCR on the PCR reads and lists one entry per CDR3 protein. The data contain some 240,000 distinct CDR3 sequences, less than 40% of them singletons. The sequencing sample was made of blood. All receptors derive from a girl aged 5-17 years with multiple sclerosis. CDR3s include the opening cysteine and the closing phenylalanine or tryptophan. D genes are given only for firm matches. Only part of the rows carry a size: once, few, many, or a class if the clone is expanded.

few | TRBJ2-2 | TRBD1 | TRBV12-3/TRBV12-4 | TGTGCCAGCAGTTTTAGACAGGGGGCGAACACCGGGGAGCTGTTTTTT | CASSFRQGANTGELFF
. | TRBJ2-7 | . | TRBV10-3 | TGTGCCATCAGTGCGGGACGGAACTCCTACGAGCAGTACTTC | CAISAGRNSYEQYF
. | TRBJ1-6 | . | TRBV18 | TGTGCCAGCTCACCCGGAGAGGGGGGCCGAAATTCACCCCTCCACTTT | CASSPGEGGRNSPLHF
. | TRBJ2-3 | . | TRBV11-1 | TGTGCCAGCAGCTTAGCTACGGAAGATACGCAGTATTTT | CASSLATEDTQYF
few | TRBJ1-2 | . | TRBV29-1 | TGCAGCGTTGAAAGAGGTCTGAGAGAGGGCTACACCTTC | CSVERGLREGYTF
many | TRBJ1-1 | . | TRBV27 | TGTGCCAGCACTCCACAGGGTAACACTGAAGCTTTCTTT | CASTPQGNTEAFF
many | TRBJ1-2 | TRBD1 | TRBV27 | TGTGCCAGCAGTCTAGACAGGGGTAGCTATGGCTACACCTTC | CASSLDRGSYGYTF
many | TRBJ2-1 | TRBD2 | TRBV7-8 | TGTGCCAGCAGCTTAGAGCGCCTAGCGGGAGAAAATGAGCAGTTCTTC | CASSLERLAGENEQFF
many | TRBJ2-5 | . | TRBV3-1 | TGTGCCAGCAGCCGTGGACTGCGGGAGACCCAGTACTTC | CASSRGLRETQYF
. | TRBJ2-3 | . | TRBV20-1 | TGCAGCGCGGCGGGTAGCGGCACAGATACGCAGTATTTT | CSAAGSGTDTQYF
many | TRBJ2-1 | TRBD2 | TRBV12-3/TRBV12-4 | TGTGCCAGCAGTTCGTTGAGTACTAGCGGGAGAAGTGAGCAGTTCTTC | CASSSLSTSGRSEQFF
few | TRBJ2-2 | . | TRBV15 | TGTGCCACCAGCAGAGAAGGTCGGCAGGATAGAGTGTTTTTT | CATSREGRQDRVFF
many | TRBJ2-3 | TRBD2 | TRBV7-8 | TGTGCCAGCAGCTTAGCGGGGCGGGGGGCCAGAGATACGCAGTATTTT | CASSLAGRGARDTQYF
. | TRBJ2-5 | . | TRBV20-1 | TGCAGTGCTAGCGGAAATCAAGAGACCCAGTACTTC | CSASGNQETQYF
. | TRBJ1-2 | . | TRBV20-1 | TGCAGTGCTAGAGATCCCGCAGCGGGTGGCTACACCTTC | CSARDPAAGGYTF
many | TRBJ1-1 | . | TRBV20-1 | TGCAGTGCTAGAGATGTTATGTCTTTCTTT | CSARDVMSFF
many | TRBJ1-6 | . | TRBV20-1 | TGCAGTGCTCCCGGGCCTCCCAATTCACCCCTCCACTTT | CSAPGPPNSPLHF
. | TRBJ2-3 | . | TRBV12-3/TRBV12-4 | TGTGCCAGCAGGATAGTGAGCACAGATACGCAGTATTTT | CASRIVSTDTQYF
many | TRBJ1-5 | TRBD1 | TRBV10-3 | TGTGCCACCGACAGGGAATATAGCAATCAGCCCCAGCATTTT | CATDREYSNQPQHF
. | TRBJ2-3 | TRBD1 | TRBV20-1 | TGCAGTGCTAGAGATAGGACAGGGGGCCGAAAGAGCACAGATACGCAGTATTTT | CSARDRTGGRKSTDTQYF
many | TRBJ2-3 | . | TRBV6-6 | TGTGCCAGCAGTTACTCGAATAAGTGGATCGATACGCAGTATTTT | CASSYSNKWIDTQYF
many | TRBJ2-1 | TRBD1 | TRBV7-3 | TGTGCCAGCAGCGAACAGGGGCATGAGCAGTTCTTC | CASSEQGHEQFF
few | TRBJ1-2 | TRBD1 | TRBV20-1 | TGCTGGGCCGGGACAGGCGAAGGTGGCTACACCTTC | CWAGTGEGGYTF
many | TRBJ1-6 | . | TRBV9 | TGTGCCAGCAGCGTAGGAGACAGGTCACCCCTCCACTTT | CASSVGDRSPLHF
many | TRBJ1-1 | . | TRBV5-5 | TGTGCCAGCAGCTTGTCGGGGAGTTGGACTGAAGCTTTCTTT | CASSLSGSWTEAFF
many | TRBJ1-1 | . | TRBV27 | TGTGCCAGCAGTGCCTTTATGGGGGCGAACACTGAAGCTTTCTTT | CASSAFMGANTEAFF
many | TRBJ2-3 | . | TRBV5-1 | TGCGCCAGCAGCTTCGGCCCTAGCACAGATACGCAGTATTTT | CASSFGPSTDTQYF
. | TRBJ1-5 | TRBD1 | TRBV24-1 | TGTGCCACCAGTGATTCGGCCCGACAGGGGGCCGGACAGTCCCAGCATTTT | CATSDSARQGAGQSQHF
. | TRBJ2-7 | . | TRBV7-2 | TGTGCCAGCAGCTCCTCCCGCCCCCTGGGGGGCCCGACCTACGAGCAGTACTTC | CASSSSRPLGGPTYEQYF
many | TRBJ1-1 | . | TRBV20-1 | TGCAGTGCCCGGACCGGTACGGACACTGAAGCTTTCTTT | CSARTGTDTEAFF
few | TRBJ2-3 | . | TRBV29-1 | TGCAGCGTTGGGGCTGTGATTACAGATACGCAGTATTTT | CSVGAVITDTQYF
. | TRBJ1-1 | . | TRBV27 | TGTGCCAGCAGTCCCCGTTGGGGTGCTGAAGCTTTCTTT | CASSPRWGAEAFF
many | TRBJ2-7 | . | TRBV20-1 | TGCAGTGCTTCACAGCTCGGCTACGAGCAGTACTTC | CSASQLGYEQYF
many | TRBJ2-5 | TRBD1 | TRBV12-3/TRBV12-4 | TGTGCCAGCAGCACTGACACGACAGGGGGGCAAGAGACCCAGTACTTC | CASSTDTTGGQETQYF
. | TRBJ2-1 | . | TRBV20-1 | TGCAGTGGCAAGCGAAGCTCCCCCTACAATGAGCAGTTCTTC | CSGKRSSPYNEQFF
many | TRBJ2-1 | . | TRBV12-3/TRBV12-4 | TGTGCCAGCAGTTTTACGGTGAGCACCGCGTTCTTC | CASSFTVSTAFF
once | TRBJ1-4 | TRBD1 | TRBV4-3 | TGCGCCAGCAGCCAAGACATTGGGCAGGGGGCTCCTAATGAAAAACTGTTTTTT | CASSQDIGQGAPNEKLFF
. | TRBJ2-7 | TRBD2 | TRBV12-3/TRBV12-4 | TGTGCCAGCAGCCCCCCTAGCGGGTTCCCCTACGAGCAGTACTTC | CASSPPSGFPYEQYF
. | TRBJ2-1 | . | TRBV5-1 | TGCGCCAGCAGCTTGGAAACAGGGCGCTACAATGAGCAGTTCTTC | CASSLETGRYNEQFF
many | TRBJ2-3 | . | TRBV6-5 | TGTGCCGGCAGTTCCACGCCGGGACTGGCGGCCACAGATACGCAGTATTTT | CAGSSTPGLAATDTQYF
few | TRBJ1-2 | . | TRBV30 | TGTGCCTGGAGTGTACCGGGTCAAGAAGACTACACCTTC | CAWSVPGQEDYTF
few | TRBJ1-6 | . | TRBV28 | TGTGCCAGCAGTGTACTGGGGGGATCACCCCTCCACTTT | CASSVLGGSPLHF
few | TRBJ1-6 | TRBD1 | TRBV7-8 | TGTGCCAGCAGCCATCCCCCGGACAGGGGTAATTCACCCCTCCACTTT | CASSHPPDRGNSPLHF
many | TRBJ2-5 | TRBD1 | TRBV10-3 | TGTGCCACCTCCGGGACAGAAGAGACCCAGTACTTC | CATSGTEETQYF
many | TRBJ2-1 | TRBD1 | TRBV10-3 | TGTGCCATCAGTGAGTCTCAAGGGACAGGGGCCAATGAGCAGTTCTTC | CAISESQGTGANEQFF
many | TRBJ2-1 | TRBD2 | TRBV15 | TGTGCCACCAGCAGAGATGGCGCGGGGGGGTGGGATGAGCAGTTCTTC | CATSRDGAGGWDEQFF
. | TRBJ2-3 | TRBD1 | TRBV20-1 | TGCAGTGCTGGGGTGCCGGGACAGGGAAGCACAGATACGCAGTATTTT | CSAGVPGQGSTDTQYF
few | TRBJ2-1 | TRBD2 | TRBV29-1 | TGCAGCGTTACCACGCTAGCGGGACCGAACAATGAGCAGTTCTTC | CSVTTLAGPNNEQFF
many | TRBJ2-7 | TRBD2 | TRBV6-1 | TGTGCCACCGGGGGACTAGCCTACGAGCAGTACTTC | CATGGLAYEQYF
. | TRBJ1-4 | . | TRBV7-2 | TGTGTCAGCAGCGCTCCGGGACCCTCGGAACTGTTTTTT | CVSSAPGPSELFF
few | TRBJ2-5 | . | TRBV9 | TGTGCCAGCAGCGTTCATACAGCTCAAGAGACCCAGTACTTC | CASSVHTAQETQYF
. | TRBJ1-2 | . | TRBV6-5 | TGTGCCAGCAGTTACTCTGGAGGGCAGGCCGGCTACACCTTC | CASSYSGGQAGYTF
. | TRBJ1-5 | . | TRBV7-8 | TGTGCCGGCAGCTTAGGGAGTCAGGGCAATCAGCCCCAGCATTTT | CAGSLGSQGNQPQHF
many | TRBJ2-3 | TRBD1 | TRBV6-1 | TGTGCCAGCAGTGACGGGACAGGGGGTTATGATACGCAGTATTTT | CASSDGTGGYDTQYF
. | TRBJ1-2 | TRBD1 | TRBV4-1 | TGCGCCAGCAGCCAAGCAGGGGGTGGCTACACCTTC | CASSQAGGGYTF